The T cell receptor beta chain under discussion was sequenced for a study of graft-versus-host responses after intestinal transplantation. Study background: Induction with anti-thymocyte globulin, then tacrolimus and steroids for about 3 years, was given to all recipients.

CDR1 and CDR2 from the germline V gene are LNHDA and SQIVND (reference sequence). Trimming pared 10 bases from V and 5 bases from J, leaving 12 bases between. The CDR3 is 13 amino acids. As concerns this clone: Its antigen is not known.

Clones were sequenced by immunoSEQ multiplex PCR, and TCRdb holds only the in-frame ones, with some missing. The sample lists about 97,000 clones, 90% seen once, with roughly 16% in the top ten. Findings of the study overall: GvH clones occurred in recipient marrow; some first appeared in ileum or blood. Individuals who had graft-donor T cell macrochimerism had allografts that showed high graft-versus-host to host-versus-graft clonal ratios.

The clonotype originates from a human patient who received an intestinal transplant, so some T cells may come from the graft donor. Sequencing used PBMCs, obtained roughly 410 days after intestinal transplant. The chain joins TRBV19 to TRBJ1-6; D is undetermined. The CDR3 region is CATGPMNNSPLHF. The CDR3 coding sequence is TGTGCCACCGGACCTATGAATAATTCACCCCTCCACTTT.